The 5 T cell receptor beta chains in this list originate from one sample, sequenced in a study of cytomegalovirus exposure and HLA in healthy donors. This PCR relied on a set of 60 Vbeta primers and 13 Jbeta primers. Here immunoSEQ multiplex PCR was the method, and the copy in TCRdb shows in-frame clones only, minus some. The data contain approximately 150,000 clones, over 60% of them singletons. The sequenced sample consisted of PBMCs. The source of these receptors is a woman aged 25 to 39 in good health and CMV-seropositive.

V is TRBV29-1 and J is TRBJ2-7, with 7 bases aligning to TRBD1. Per germline, CDR1 SQVTM and CDR2 ANQGSEA. The CDR3 length is 14 residues. V was pared by 3 bases and J by 4 bases, with 9 bases of the junction left unmatched. CDR3 nucleotide sequence: TGCAGCGTTGAGGGGGCAGGGGGTACTTACGAGCAGTACTTC. Amino acids: CSVEGAGGTYEQYF.

This clone appeared a few times. The genes are TRBV28 and TRBJ1-5; TRBD1 matches at 9 bases. V trimming: 5 bases; J trimming: 6 bases; junction bases outside the gene matches: 14. Germline V gives CDR1 MDHEN, CDR2 SYDVKM. The CDR3 loop spans 17 amino acids. The chain's CDR3 is CASSTLEMDRGGQPQHF. CDR3 sequence (DNA): TGTGCCAGCAGTACCCTCGAGATGGACAGGGGAGGTCAGCCCCAGCATTTT.

This chain links TRBV11-2 with TRBJ1-3; possible D gene TRBD1, 6 bases. V gave up 3 bases and J gave up 2 bases, with 8 bases separating them. The CDR3 is made up of 14 amino acids. Germline loops: CDR1 SGHAT, CDR2 FQNNGV. DNA of the CDR3: TGTGCCAGCAGCTTTCCAGGGGCTGGAAACACCATATATTTT. Its protein is CASSFPGAGNTIYF.

The sample holds a few counts of this clone. This chain links TRBV4-1 with TRBJ1-1; 7 bases fit TRBD1. CDR1 is MGHRA and CDR2 is YSYEKL in the germline V gene. Germline trimming cut 0 bases from V and 4 bases from J; bases unmatched to any gene: 5. The CDR3 loop spans 15 amino acids. The CDR3 spells CASSQDLGGATEAFF. The CDR3 DNA follows: TGCGCCAGCAGCCAAGATCTAGGGGGCGCCACTGAAGCTTTCTTT.

The chain is built from TRBV7-2 and TRBJ2-1, with 10 positions matching TRBD2. J gave up 10 bases and V 2 bases, and 5 bases lay outside the gene matches. The CDR3 contains 14 residues. The germline CDR1 and CDR2 sequences are SGHTA and FQGNSA. The CDR3 sequence: CASSLQAGGGEQFF. In DNA, the CDR3 is TGTGCCAGCAGCTTACAAGCGGGAGGGGGGGAGCAGTTCTTC.